A single sample gave rise to the 8 T cell receptor beta chains below, sequenced in a study of blood T cells in healthy people across ages. PCR was performed a second time for about 7 to 11 cycles using a sample-barcoded 5' primer and a J-beta primer mix. TCRdb called the 5' RACE reads again in MiXCR, with one record for every CDR3 protein. The repertoire includes over a million distinct CDR3 sequences, less than 50% of them detected once, and under 20% sits in the top ten. The sequencing input was blood. All receptors come from a woman in her fifties or sixties in good health.

The gene calls are TRBV5-1 and TRBJ2-3, with 7 positions matching TRBD1. Looked up from germline, CDR1 is SGHRS and CDR2 is YFSETQ. The CDR3 consists of 16 residues. With V trimmed by 2 bases and J by 1 base, 7 bases remained unmatched. The CDR3 sequence is CASSLVGQSGTDTQYF. The CDR3 DNA follows: TGCGCCAGCAGCTTAGTGGGACAGTCCGGCACAGATACGCAGTATTTT.

The rearrangement uses TRBV4-1 and TRBJ2-7; possibly TRBD1 or TRBD2 for D (5 bases each). CDR3 length equals 14 residues. V lost 4 bases and J 7 bases, leaving 17 bases between the germline ends. The V gene's germline CDR1 is MGHRA and CDR2 YSYEKL. The CDR3 here is CASSRGPTDNEQYF. CDR3 sequence (DNA): TGCGCCAGCAGCCGGGGACCTACGGACAATGAGCAGTACTTC.

This clonotype has just a few counts. J is TRBJ2-3 and V is TRBV27, with D perhaps assigned TRBD1 or TRBD2 (5 bases each). Trimming left V 6 bases short and J 7 bases short, with 20 bases between. This CDR3 is built from 15 residues. Germline CDR1 MNHEY, CDR2 SMNVEV (reference sequence). CDR3 coding DNA: TGTGCCAGCAGCTCCCGGCTCCGGGACGCCAATACGCAGTATTTT. Protein product: CASSSRLRDANTQYF.

V and J are TRBV5-1 and TRBJ1-2; possible D gene TRBD1, 6 bases. Between the trimmed V and J ends, which lost 4 bases and 2 bases, there was a span of 12 bases. The CDR3 spans 14 residues. The germline V gene encodes CDR1 SGHRS and CDR2 YFSETQ. CDR3 in DNA: TGCGCCAGCAGCGACCTGAGGGGGAACTATGGCTACACCTTC. Translated, it gives CASSDLRGNYGYTF.

The sample holds a few counts of this clonotype. V gene TRBV27 combines with J gene TRBJ1-2, with 9 bases that match TRBD1. Germline CDR1 and CDR2: MNHEY and SMNVEV (reference sequence). There are 14 residues in the CDR3. The trim removed 10 bases at V and 8 bases at J, leaving 14 bases unmatched. The CDR3 nucleotides read TGTGCCACCAGGCATTTGGGACAGGGTGGGGGCTACACCTTC. This encodes CATRHLGQGGGYTF.

This clonotype has only a few counts. The chain links TRBV5-6 to TRBJ2-1; 9 bases fit TRBD1. J lost 2 bases, V lost 6 bases, and 3 bases had no gene match. Per the germline V gene, CDR1 is SGHDT and CDR2 is YYEEEE. This CDR3 has 14 residues. The CDR3 region is CASIGQGTYNEQFF. CDR3 bases: TGTGCCAGCATCGGACAGGGGACCTACAATGAGCAGTTCTTC.

The chain recombines TRBV10-3 with TRBJ2-6; 11 bases line up with TRBD1. Germline assignment: CDR1 ENHRY and CDR2 SYGVKD. Trimming at V came to 6 bases and at J to 2 bases, leaving 9 bases not matched to a gene. The length of the CDR3 is 18 residues. The CDR3, as DNA: TGTGCCATCAGGGCGGGGACAGGGGGTACCGCTGGGGCCAACGTCCTGACTTTC. Translating gives CAIRAGTGGTAGANVLTF.

This clonotype was seen only a few times. The chain uses TRBV27 and TRBJ2-3; 9 bases map to TRBD2. V was clipped by 7 bases and J by 0 bases; unmatched bases: 5. The CDR3 length is 15 residues. From germline, CDR1 is MNHEY and CDR2 SMNVEV (reference sequence). CDR3 amino acids: CASTTSGYSTDTQYF. DNA for the CDR3: TGTGCCAGCACGACTAGCGGATATAGCACAGATACGCAGTATTTT.